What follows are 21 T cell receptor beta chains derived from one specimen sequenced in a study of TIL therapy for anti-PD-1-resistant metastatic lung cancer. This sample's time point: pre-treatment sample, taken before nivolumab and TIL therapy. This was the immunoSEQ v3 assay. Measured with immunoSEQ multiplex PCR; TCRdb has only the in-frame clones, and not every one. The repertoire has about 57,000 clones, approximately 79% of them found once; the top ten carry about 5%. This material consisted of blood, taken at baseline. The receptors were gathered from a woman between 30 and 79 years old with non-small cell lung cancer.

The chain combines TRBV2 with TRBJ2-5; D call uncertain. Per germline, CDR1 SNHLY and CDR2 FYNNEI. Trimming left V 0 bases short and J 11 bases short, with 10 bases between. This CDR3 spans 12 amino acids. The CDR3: CASSEARHLQYF. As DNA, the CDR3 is TGTGCCAGCAGTGAAGCTCGACATCTTCAGTACTTC.

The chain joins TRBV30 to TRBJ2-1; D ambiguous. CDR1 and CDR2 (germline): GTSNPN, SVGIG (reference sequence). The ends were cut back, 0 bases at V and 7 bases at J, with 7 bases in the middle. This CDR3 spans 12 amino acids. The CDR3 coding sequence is TGTGCCTGGAGTGTAATACAGAATGAGCAGTTCTTC. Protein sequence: CAWSVIQNEQFF.

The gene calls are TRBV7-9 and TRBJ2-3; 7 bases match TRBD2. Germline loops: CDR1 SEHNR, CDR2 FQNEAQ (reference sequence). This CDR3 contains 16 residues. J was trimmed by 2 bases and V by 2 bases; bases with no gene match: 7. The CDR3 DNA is TGTGCCAGCAGCTTATGGGGGAGGGCCGACACAGATACGCAGTATTTT. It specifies CASSLWGRADTDTQYF.

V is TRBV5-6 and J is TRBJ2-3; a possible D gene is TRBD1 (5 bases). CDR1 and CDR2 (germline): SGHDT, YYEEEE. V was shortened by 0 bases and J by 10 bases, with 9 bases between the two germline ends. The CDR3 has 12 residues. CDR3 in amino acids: CASSLARVAQYF. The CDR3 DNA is TGTGCCAGCAGCTTGGCCAGGGTCGCGCAGTATTTT. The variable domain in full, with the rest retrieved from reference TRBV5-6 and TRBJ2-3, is DAGVTQSPTHLIKTRGQQVTLRCSPKSGHDTVSWYQQALGQGPQFIFQYYEEEERQRGNFPDRFSGHQFPNYSSELNVNALLLGDSALYLCASSLARVAQYFGPGTRLTVL.

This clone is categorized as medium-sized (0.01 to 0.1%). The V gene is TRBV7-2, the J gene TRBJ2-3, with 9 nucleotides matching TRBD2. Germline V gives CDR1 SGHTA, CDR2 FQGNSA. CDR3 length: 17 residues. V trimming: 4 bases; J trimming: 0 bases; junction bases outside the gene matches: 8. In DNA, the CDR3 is TGTGCCAGCAGCTCCCTGGGACTAGCCGCTAGCACAGATACGCAGTATTTT. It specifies CASSSLGLAASTDTQYF.

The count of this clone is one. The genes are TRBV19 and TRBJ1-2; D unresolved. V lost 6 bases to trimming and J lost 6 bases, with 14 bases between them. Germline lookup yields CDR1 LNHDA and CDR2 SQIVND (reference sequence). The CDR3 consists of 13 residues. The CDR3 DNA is TGTGCCAGTAGCCCTCGGGGATTTGATGGCTACACCTTC. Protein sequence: CASSPRGFDGYTF.

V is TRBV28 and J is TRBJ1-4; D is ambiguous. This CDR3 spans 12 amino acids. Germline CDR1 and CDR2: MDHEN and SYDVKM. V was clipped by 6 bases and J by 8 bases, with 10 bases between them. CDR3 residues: CASRLGLEKLFF. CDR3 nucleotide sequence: TGTGCCAGCAGGCTAGGGTTAGAAAAACTGTTTTTT.

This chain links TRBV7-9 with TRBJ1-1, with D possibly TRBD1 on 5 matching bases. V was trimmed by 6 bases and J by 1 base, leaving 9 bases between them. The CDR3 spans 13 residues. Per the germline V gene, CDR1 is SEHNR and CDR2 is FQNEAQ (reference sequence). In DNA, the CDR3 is TGTGCCAGCAGGGGGACGGCGAACACTGAAGCTTTCTTT. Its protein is CASRGTANTEAFF. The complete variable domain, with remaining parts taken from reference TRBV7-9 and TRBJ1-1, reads DTGVSQNPRHKITKRGQNVTFRCDPISEHNRLYWYRQTLGQGPEFLTYFQNEAQLEKSRLLSDRFSAERPKGSFSTLEIQRTEQGDSAMYLCASRGTANTEAFFGQGTRLTVV.

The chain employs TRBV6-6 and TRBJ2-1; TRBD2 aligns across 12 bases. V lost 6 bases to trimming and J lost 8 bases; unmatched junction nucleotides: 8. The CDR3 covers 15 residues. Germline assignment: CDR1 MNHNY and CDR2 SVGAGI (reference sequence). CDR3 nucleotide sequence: TGTGCCAGCAGCATCGCTAGCGGGGGGGCATATGAGCAGTTCTTC. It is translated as CASSIASGGAYEQFF.

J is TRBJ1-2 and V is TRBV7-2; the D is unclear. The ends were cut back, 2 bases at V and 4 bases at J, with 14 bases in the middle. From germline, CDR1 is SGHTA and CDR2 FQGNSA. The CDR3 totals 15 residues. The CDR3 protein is CASSLSRSWGYGYTF. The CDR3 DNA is TGTGCCAGCAGCTTATCGCGGAGTTGGGGCTATGGCTACACCTTC. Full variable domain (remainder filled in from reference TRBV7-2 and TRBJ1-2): GAGVSQSPSNKVTEKGKDVELRCDPISGHTALYWYRQSLGQGLEFLIYFQGNSAPDKSGLPSDRFSAERTGGSVSTLTIQRTQQEDSAVYLCASSLSRSWGYGYTFGSGTRLTVV.

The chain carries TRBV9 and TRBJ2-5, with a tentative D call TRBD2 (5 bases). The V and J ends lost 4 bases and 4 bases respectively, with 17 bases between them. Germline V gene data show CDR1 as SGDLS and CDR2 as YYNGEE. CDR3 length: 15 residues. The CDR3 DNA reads TGTGCCAGCAGCAAAGAGACACAACGGGGAGAGACCCAGTACTTC. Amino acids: CASSKETQRGETQYF. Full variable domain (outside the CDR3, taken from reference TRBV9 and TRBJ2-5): DSGVTQTPKHLITATGQRVTLRCSPRSGDLSVYWYQQSLDQGLQFLIQYYNGEERAKGNILERFSAQQFPDLHSELNLSSLELGDSALYFCASSKETQRGETQYFGPGTRLLVL.

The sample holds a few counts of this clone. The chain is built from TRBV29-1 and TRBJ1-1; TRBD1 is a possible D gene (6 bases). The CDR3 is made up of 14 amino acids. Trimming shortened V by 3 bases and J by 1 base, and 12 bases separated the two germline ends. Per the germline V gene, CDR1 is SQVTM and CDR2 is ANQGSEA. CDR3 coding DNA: TGCAGCGTTGAGTACAGGGCCACGAACACTGAAGCTTTCTTT. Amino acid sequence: CSVEYRATNTEAFF. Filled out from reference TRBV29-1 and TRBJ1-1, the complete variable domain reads SAVISQKPSRDICQRGTSLTIQCQVDSQVTMMFWYRQQPGQSLTLIATANQGSEATYESGFVIDKFPISRPNLTFSTLTVSNMSPEDSSIYLCSVEYRATNTEAFFGQGTRLTVV.

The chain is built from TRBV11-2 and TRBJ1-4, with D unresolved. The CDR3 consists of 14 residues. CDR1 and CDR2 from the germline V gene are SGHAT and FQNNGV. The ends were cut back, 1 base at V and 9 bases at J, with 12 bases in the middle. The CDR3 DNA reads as TGTGCCAGCAGCTTAGTGGAGTCAACCCAAAAACTGTTTTTT. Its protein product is CASSLVESTQKLFF.

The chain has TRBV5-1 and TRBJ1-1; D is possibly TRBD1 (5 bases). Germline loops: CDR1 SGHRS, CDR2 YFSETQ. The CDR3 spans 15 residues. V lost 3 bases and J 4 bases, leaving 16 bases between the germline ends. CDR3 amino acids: CASSSGVGLTTEAFF. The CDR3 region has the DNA TGCGCCAGCAGCTCTGGGGTGGGGCTTACCACTGAAGCTTTCTTT.

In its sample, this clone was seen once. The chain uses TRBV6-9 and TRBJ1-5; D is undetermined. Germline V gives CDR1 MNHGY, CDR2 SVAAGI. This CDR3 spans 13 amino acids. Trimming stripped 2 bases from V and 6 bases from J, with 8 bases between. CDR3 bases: TGTGCCAGCAGTTATGGCAGTTCTCAGCCCCAGCATTTT. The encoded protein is CASSYGSSQPQHF.

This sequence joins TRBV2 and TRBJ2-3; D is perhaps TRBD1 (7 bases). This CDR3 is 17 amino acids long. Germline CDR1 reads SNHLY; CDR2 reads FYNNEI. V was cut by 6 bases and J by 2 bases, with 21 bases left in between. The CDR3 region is CASRADRDAGSTDTQYF. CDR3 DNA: TGTGCCAGCAGGGCCGACAGGGACGCGGGGTCCACAGATACGCAGTATTTT.

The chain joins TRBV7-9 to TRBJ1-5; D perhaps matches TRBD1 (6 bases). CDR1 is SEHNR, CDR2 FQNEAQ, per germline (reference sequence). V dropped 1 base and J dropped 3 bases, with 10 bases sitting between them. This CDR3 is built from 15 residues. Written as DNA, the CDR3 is TGTGCCAGCAGCTTAGGGGGGGCAATCAATCAGCCCCAGCATTTT. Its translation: CASSLGGAINQPQHF.

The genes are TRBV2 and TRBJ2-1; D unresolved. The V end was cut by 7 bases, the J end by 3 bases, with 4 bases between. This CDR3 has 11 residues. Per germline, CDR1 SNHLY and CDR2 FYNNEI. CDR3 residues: CASTGYNEQFF. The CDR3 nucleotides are TGTGCCAGCACGGGCTACAATGAGCAGTTCTTC.

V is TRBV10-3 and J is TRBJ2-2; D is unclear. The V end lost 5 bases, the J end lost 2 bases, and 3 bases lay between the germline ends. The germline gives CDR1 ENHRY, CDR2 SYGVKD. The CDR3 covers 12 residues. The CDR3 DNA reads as TGTGCCATCAGTCGAAACACCGGGGAGCTGTTTTTT. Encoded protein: CAISRNTGELFF.

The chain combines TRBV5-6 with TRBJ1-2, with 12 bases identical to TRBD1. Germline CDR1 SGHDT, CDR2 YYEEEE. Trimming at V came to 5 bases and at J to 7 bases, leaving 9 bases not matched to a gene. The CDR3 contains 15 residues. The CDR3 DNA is TGTGCCAGCAGTGTGGCGGGGACAGGGGGCTCTGGCTACACCTTC. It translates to CASSVAGTGGSGYTF.

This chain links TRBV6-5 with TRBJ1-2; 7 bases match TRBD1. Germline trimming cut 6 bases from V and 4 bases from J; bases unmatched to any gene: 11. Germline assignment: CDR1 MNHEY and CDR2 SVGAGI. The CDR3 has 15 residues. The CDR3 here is CASRSVGTDPYGYTF. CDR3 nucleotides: TGTGCCAGCAGGAGCGTCGGGACAGATCCCTATGGCTACACCTTC.